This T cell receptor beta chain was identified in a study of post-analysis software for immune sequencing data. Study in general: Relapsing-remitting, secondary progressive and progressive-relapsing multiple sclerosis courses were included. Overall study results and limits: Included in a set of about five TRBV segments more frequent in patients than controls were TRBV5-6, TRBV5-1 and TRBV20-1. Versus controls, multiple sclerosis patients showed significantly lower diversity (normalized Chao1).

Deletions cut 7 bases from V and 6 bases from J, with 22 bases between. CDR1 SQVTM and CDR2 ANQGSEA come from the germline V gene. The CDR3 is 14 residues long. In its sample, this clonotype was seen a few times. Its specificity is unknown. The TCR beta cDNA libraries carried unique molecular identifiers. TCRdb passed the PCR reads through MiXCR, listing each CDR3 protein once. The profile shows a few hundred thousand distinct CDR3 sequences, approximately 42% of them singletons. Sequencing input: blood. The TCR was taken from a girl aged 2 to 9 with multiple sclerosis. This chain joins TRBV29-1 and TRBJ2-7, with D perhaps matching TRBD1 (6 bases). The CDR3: CSGRTGNPRGEQYF. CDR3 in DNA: TGCAGCGGACGAACAGGGAACCCTAGGGGCGAGCAGTACTTC.